This entry is about one TCR beta chain. Its antigen has not been determined. No clone much larger than this one lies a single base away; base qualities are absent. CD8 naive samples were obtained by positive selection for CCR7 among CD45RO-negative cells, yielding a CD45RA+CCR7+ population from which TemRA cells were excluded. The donors were healthy, HIV-negative adults who had no recently reported acute infections or vaccinations. Only Caucasian adults living in Nashville, Tennessee, USA were represented among the donors. Blood was collected by leukapheresis, and PBMCs were isolated by Ficoll-Histopaque density gradient centrifugation and then cryopreserved in liquid nitrogen vapor phase. Analytical flow cytometry was used to check the purity and quantity of every magnetically sorted T cell population. Genomic DNA was isolated from every sorted fraction and measured by UV absorbance on a Nanodrop 2000c.

This specimen comes from a study of shared clonotypes between healthy human individuals (dated by TCRdb to the early 2020s). General notes on the study: A couple of women and a few men aged 18 to 49 years were included in the cohort. For each donor, CD4 naive and CD4 memory were each given three plates, CD8 naive was given two plates, and CD8 memory was given one plate. Blood TCR repertoires of about 5 healthy adults were deeply sequenced to estimate repertoire size and the extent of clonotype sharing between individuals. Different laboratories and diverse techniques were used to prepare libraries and sequence TCR repertoires, to increase sequencing depth and limit assay-specific biases. Leukapheresis yielded between about 0.94 and 9 billion PBMCs per donor. Study-wide findings and limitations: Only blood was sampled, and tissue TCR repertoires likely differ from those in blood. About 5% of naive CD4, 3.5% of naive CD8, about 2.5% of memory CD4, and less than 0.45% of memory CD8 clonotypes were shared across a few donors. Naive subsets generally had larger estimated clonotype richness than memory subsets. Pairwise subsampling led to the expectation that sequencing depth would affect the degree of clonotype sharing among donors. Even with the large sequencing depth, rarefaction of the sorted-subset datasets indicated that sequencing was incomplete. Because the study included a small number of donors, the genetic and exposure-history diversity represented was limited. Compared with non-shared clonotypes, clonotypes shared by all four sorted-subset donors had higher generation probabilities.

V ends up 1 base short and J 6 bases short, with an unmatched junction base count of 5. The CDR3 runs 15 residues from the cysteine to the phenylalanine. Left in the record is the CDR3 DNA by itself, 45 bases read in frame from the first base. CDR1 and CDR2, per the germline V gene (reference sequence), are LNHDA and SQIVND. Using the deep immunoSEQ assay, TCR CDR3 regions were amplified from genomic DNA by multiplex PCR. Extracted genomic DNA from each cell subset was distributed evenly across all wells of several immunoSEQ 96-well plates, and each plate was treated as a replicate. For sorted subsets, each replicate PCR was loaded with 200 ng genomic DNA, equivalent to approximately 33,000 T cell genomes. Purified libraries were quantified with a Qubit 3.0 fluorometer, sized on a Bioanalyzer 2100, and re-quantified with the KAPA Library Quantification kit. Every immunoSEQ 96-well plate was sequenced on a dedicated single-read 150-cycle Illumina NextSeq 550 flow cell. As for the original processing: Because the immunoSEQ output held only junctional sequences and lacked quality scores, the filtering could not match the filtering applied to full-length reads. Sequences were annotated with PyIR, a Python wrapper for IgBLAST v1.9, using IMGT germline references to assign V/J genes and CDR3. Any read was removed if the V/J assignment was weak (E-value above 1e-6), the CDR3 was missing, or the read contained stop codons, out-of-frame junctions, or ambiguous translated residues. V3J clonotypes were defined by identical inferred V gene, J gene, and CDR3 amino acid sequence. Percentage overlap between repertoires was computed as shared unique clonotypes divided by the size of the smaller repertoire. Richness of each repertoire was evaluated using RTK rarefaction, the Chao1 estimator, and Recon v2.1 estimates of unobserved clonotypes. Generation probabilities were computed with OLGA for all TCRbeta clonotypes obtained by the gDNA method from several donors. TCRdb took over this immuneACCESS table, retaining in-frame rearrangements with V and J assigned. Such tables are incomplete; in checked studies, under half of the missing clones stem from an unresolved V gene, and the remainder is unexplained. The D gene and trimming were derived from the DNA, and the V and J assignments and clone size from that table. The sample table holds millions of clones, of which 85% to 95% were seen once. About 1.1% of the sample is in the top ten clones.

The sequence links TRBV19 to TRBJ1-5, with 8 bases matching TRBD1. The sequence was obtained from a young man in good health. Input material: naive CD8+ T cells sorted from blood. Reading the label with the study, this specimen's cell subset or site is: CD45RA+CCR7+. The base sequence is TGTGCCAGTAGTATAGGGCAGGGGGCTCGTCAGCCCCAGCATTTT. This encodes CASSIGQGARQPQHF.